This T cell receptor (beta chain) originates from a study of T-cell memory formation after mild COVID-19. The overall study: The TCR clusters were mostly specific to one donor.

Points from the study as a whole: Researchers found some responding clones in pre-infection memory, a sign that cross-reactive memory joined.

TCRdb ran MiXCR on the 5' RACE reads and lists one entry per CDR3 protein. The sample has 100,000 to 150,000 distinct CDR3 sequences, approximately 5.9% seen once. With regard to this clonotype: The antigen is undetermined.

The sample taken for sequencing was PBMCs or a T cell subset sorted from them (not recorded which). The sequence came from an adult woman who had mild COVID-19 (a few samples of this study predate the infection). Cell type and time point are not known.

CDR3 residues: CASSDWHPRNSPLHF. The CDR3 DNA sequence: TGTGCCAGCAGTGATTGGCATCCGAGGAATTCACCCCTCCACTTT. The chain is built from TRBV2 and TRBJ1-6, with D unclear. CDR1 is SNHLY and CDR2 is FYNNEI in the germline V gene. The ends were cut back, 3 bases at V and 7 bases at J, with 13 bases in the middle. This CDR3 is 15 amino acids long. Based on the CDR3 plus reference TRBV2 and TRBJ1-6, the full variable domain is EPEVTQTPSHQVTQMGQEVILRCVPISNHLYFYWYRQILGQKVEFLVSFYNNEISEKSEIFDDQFSVERPDGSNFTLKIRSTKLEDSAMYFCASSDWHPRNSPLHFGNGTRLTVT.